The clone carrying this TCR beta chain was seen many times. Its antigen is unidentified. From genomic DNA, two-round multiplex PCR was used to amplify TCR beta CDR3. Primers (each specific to one TRBV or TRBJ gene) were used in first-round PCR. TCRdb passed the multiplex PCR reads through MiXCR, listing each CDR3 protein once. The repertoire holds fewer than 35,000 distinct CDR3 sequences, with about half as singletons. These data originate in a study of prognosis after radiotherapy for stage I lung cancer. Study results and caveats: A fall in unique TCR clone counts followed stereotactic body radiation therapy, with medians of roughly 10,000 versus 7,000.

Sequencing used PBMCs, obtained before or after stereotactic body radiation therapy (not recorded which). This receptor was taken from a donor older than 45 with non-small cell lung cancer.

CDR3 bases: TGTGCCAGCAGCAGTGGTTGGGGTAGATACCAAGAGACCCAGTACTTC. Translation gives CASSSGWGRYQETQYF. The chain joins TRBV6-1 to TRBJ2-5, with unresolved D. The germline V gene encodes CDR1 MNHNS and CDR2 SASEGT. With 6 bases removed from V and 0 bases from J, the gap between germline ends came to 17 bases. CDR3 length: 16 residues.